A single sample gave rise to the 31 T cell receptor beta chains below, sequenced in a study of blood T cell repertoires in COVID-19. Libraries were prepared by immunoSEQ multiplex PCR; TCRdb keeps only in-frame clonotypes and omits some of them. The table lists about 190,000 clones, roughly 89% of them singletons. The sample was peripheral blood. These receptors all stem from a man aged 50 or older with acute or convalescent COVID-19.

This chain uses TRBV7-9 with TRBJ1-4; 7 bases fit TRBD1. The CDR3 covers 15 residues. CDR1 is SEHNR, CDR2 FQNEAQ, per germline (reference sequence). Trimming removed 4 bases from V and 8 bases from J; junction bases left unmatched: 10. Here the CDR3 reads CASSSSMTGKEKLFF. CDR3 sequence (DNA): TGTGCCAGCAGCTCATCGATGACAGGGAAGGAAAAACTGTTTTTT.

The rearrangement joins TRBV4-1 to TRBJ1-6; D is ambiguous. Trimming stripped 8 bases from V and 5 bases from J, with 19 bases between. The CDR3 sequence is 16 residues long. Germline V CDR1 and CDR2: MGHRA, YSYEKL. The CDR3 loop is CASRGSPLANNSPLHF. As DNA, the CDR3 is TGCGCCAGCCGAGGTTCTCCTTTGGCCAATAATTCACCCCTCCACTTT.

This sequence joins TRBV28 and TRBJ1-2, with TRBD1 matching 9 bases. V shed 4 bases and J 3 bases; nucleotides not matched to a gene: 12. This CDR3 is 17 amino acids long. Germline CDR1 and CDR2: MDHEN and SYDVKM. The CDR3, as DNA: TGTGCCAGCAGTTCAACCACCCGGGACAGGGTATACTATGGCTACACCTTC. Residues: CASSSTTRDRVYYGYTF.

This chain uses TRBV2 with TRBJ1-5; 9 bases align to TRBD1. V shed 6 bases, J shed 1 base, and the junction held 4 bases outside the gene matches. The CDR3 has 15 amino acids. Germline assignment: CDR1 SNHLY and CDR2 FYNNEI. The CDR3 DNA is TGTGCCAGCAGACCCGGGACAGGGAGCAATCAGCCCCAGCATTTT. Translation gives CASRPGTGSNQPQHF. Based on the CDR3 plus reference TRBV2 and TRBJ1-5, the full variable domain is EPEVTQTPSHQVTQMGQEVILRCVPISNHLYFYWYRQILGQKVEFLVSFYNNEISEKSEIFDDQFSVERPDGSNFTLKIRSTKLEDSAMYFCASRPGTGSNQPQHFGDGTRLSIL.

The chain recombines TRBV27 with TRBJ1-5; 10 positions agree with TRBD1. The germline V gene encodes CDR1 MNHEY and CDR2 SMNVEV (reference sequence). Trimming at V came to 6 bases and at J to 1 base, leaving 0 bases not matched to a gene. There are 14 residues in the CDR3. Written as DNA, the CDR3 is TGTGCCAGCAGGGGACAGGGGAGCAATCAGCCCCAGCATTTT. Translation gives CASRGQGSNQPQHF.

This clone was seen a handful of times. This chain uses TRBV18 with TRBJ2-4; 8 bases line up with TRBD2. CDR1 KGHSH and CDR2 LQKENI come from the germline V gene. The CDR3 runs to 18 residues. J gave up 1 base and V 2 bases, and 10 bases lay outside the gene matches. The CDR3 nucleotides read TGTGCCAGCTCACCAAATCGGACTAGCCCCCTTGCCAAAAACATTCAGTACTTC. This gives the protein CASSPNRTSPLAKNIQYF.

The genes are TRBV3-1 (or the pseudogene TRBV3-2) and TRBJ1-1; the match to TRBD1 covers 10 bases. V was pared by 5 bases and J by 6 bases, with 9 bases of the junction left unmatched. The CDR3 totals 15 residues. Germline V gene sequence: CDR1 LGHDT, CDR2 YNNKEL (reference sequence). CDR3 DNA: TGTGCCAGCAGCGCGCTGGGACAGGGGATGGCTGAAGCTTTCTTT. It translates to CASSALGQGMAEAFF.

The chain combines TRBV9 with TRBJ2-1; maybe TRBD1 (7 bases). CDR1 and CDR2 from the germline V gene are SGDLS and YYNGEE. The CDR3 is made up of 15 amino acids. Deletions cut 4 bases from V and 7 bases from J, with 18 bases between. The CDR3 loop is CASSTTGAGGNEQFF. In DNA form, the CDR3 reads TGTGCCAGCAGCACTACCGGGGCAGGGGGGAATGAGCAGTTCTTC.

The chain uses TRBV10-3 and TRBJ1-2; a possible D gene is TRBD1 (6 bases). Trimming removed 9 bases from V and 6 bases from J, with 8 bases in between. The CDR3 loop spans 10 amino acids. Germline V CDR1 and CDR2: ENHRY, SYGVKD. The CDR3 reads CAISGDGYTF. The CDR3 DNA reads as TGTGCCATTTCAGGGGATGGCTACACCTTC.

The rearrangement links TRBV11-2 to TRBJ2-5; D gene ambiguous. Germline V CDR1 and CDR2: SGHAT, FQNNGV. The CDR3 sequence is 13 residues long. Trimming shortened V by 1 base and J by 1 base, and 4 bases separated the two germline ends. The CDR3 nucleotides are TGTGCCAGCAGCTTAGTCCTCCAAGAGACCCAGTACTTC. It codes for CASSLVLQETQYF.

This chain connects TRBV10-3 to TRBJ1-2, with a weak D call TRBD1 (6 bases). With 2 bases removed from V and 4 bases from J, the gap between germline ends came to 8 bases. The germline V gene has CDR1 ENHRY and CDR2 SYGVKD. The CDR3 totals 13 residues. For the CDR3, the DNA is TGTGCCATCAGTGAGAGGGGGGGCTATGGCTACACCTTC. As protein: CAISERGGYGYTF.

The CDR3 DNA is TGTGCCAGCAGCTCTGGGGATGGACTAGCGGGGGCCCCTAAAAACATTCAGTACTTC. It specifies CASSSGDGLAGAPKNIQYF. V gene TRBV13 combines with J gene TRBJ2-4; 13 bases match TRBD2. The CDR3 is made up of 19 amino acids. The V and J ends lost 4 bases and 4 bases, in that order; junction bases with no gene match: 13. The germline V gene has CDR1 PRHDT and CDR2 FYEKMQ (reference sequence). Drawing the rest from reference TRBV13 and TRBJ2-4, the complete variable domain is AAGVIQSPRHLIKEKRETATLKCYPIPRHDTVYWYQQGPGQDPQFLISFYEKMQSDKGSIPDRFSAQQFSDYHSELNMSSLELGDSALYFCASSSGDGLAGAPKNIQYFGAGTRLSVL.

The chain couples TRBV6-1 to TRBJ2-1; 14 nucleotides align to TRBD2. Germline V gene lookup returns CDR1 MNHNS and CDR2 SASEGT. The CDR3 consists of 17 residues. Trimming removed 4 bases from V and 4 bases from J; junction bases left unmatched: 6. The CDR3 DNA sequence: TGTGCCAGCAGTGCCGGGACTAGCGGGAGTAGGTACAATGAGCAGTTCTTC. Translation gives CASSAGTSGSRYNEQFF.

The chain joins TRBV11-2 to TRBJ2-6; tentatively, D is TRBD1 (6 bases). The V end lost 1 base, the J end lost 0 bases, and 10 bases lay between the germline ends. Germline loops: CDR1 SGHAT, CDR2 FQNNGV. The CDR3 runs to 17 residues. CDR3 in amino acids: CASSLARGDSGANVLTF. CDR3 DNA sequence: TGTGCCAGCAGCTTAGCCAGGGGAGACTCTGGGGCCAACGTCCTGACTTTC.

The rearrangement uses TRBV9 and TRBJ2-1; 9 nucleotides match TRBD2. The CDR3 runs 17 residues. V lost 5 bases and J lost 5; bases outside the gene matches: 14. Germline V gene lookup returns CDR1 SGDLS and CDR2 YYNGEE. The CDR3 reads CASSATSSSGRNNEQFF. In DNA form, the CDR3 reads TGTGCCAGCAGTGCCACATCGTCGAGCGGGAGGAACAATGAGCAGTTCTTC.

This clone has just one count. DNA of the CDR3: TGTGCCAGCAGTGAAGCAACCCCCCGACGGGGGACCGGCTACACCTTC. It codes for CASSEATPRRGTGYTF. This rearrangement joins TRBV2 to TRBJ1-2, with D perhaps matching TRBD1 (5 bases). The CDR3 length is 16 residues. V was clipped by 0 bases and J by 8 bases, with 19 bases between them. The germline V gene encodes CDR1 SNHLY and CDR2 FYNNEI.

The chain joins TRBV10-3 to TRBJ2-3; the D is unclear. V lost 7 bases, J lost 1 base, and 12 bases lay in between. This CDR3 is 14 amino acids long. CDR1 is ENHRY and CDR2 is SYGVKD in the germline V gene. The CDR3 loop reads CAINQEKGTDTQYF. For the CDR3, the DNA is TGTGCCATCAATCAAGAGAAAGGCACAGATACGCAGTATTTT.

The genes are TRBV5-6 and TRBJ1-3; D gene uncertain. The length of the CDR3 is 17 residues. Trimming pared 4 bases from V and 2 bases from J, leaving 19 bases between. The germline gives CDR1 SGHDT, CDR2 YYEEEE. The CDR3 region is CASSPRYPALPGNTIYF. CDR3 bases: TGTGCCAGCAGCCCTAGATACCCGGCCCTACCTGGAAACACCATATATTTT.

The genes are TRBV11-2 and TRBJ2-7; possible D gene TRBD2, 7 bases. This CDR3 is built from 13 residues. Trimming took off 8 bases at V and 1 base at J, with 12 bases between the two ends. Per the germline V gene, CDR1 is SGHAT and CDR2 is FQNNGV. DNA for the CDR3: TGTGCCAGCGGGGCGGGGGCGTCCTACGAGCAGTACTTC. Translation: CASGAGASYEQYF.

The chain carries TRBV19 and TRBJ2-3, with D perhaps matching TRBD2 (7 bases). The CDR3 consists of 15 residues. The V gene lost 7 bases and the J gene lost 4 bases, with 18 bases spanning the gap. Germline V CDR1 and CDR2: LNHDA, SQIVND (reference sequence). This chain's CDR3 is CASTLNGGLADTQYF. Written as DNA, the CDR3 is TGTGCCAGTACCCTAAACGGGGGGCTGGCAGATACGCAGTATTTT.

The DNA of the CDR3 is TGTGCCAGCAGCCCCAGGGTGCTAGGCCCAGATACGCAGTATTTT. The encoded protein is CASSPRVLGPDTQYF. The chain employs TRBV7-3 and TRBJ2-3; D perhaps matches TRBD1 (5 bases). CDR1 is SGHTA, CDR2 FQGTGA, per germline. CDR3 length: 15 amino acids. Trimming took off 5 bases at V and 4 bases at J, with 16 bases between the two ends. Using reference TRBV7-3 and TRBJ2-3 for the parts outside the CDR3, the full variable domain is GAGVSQTPSNKVTEKGKYVELRCDPISGHTALYWYRQSLGQGPEFLIYFQGTGAADDSGLPNDRFFAVRPEGSVSTLKIQRTERGDSAVYLCASSPRVLGPDTQYFGPGTRLTVL.

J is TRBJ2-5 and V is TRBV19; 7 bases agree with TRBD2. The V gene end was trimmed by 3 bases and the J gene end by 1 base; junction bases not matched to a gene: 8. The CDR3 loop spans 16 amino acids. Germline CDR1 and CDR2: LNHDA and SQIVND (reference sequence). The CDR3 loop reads CASSIGAAGIQETQYF. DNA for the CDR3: TGTGCCAGTAGTATTGGGGCAGCGGGAATCCAAGAGACCCAGTACTTC.

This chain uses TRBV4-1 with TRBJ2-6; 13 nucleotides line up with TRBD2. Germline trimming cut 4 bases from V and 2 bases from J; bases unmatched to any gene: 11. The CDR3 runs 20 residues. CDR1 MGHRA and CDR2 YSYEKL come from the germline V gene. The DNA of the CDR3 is TGCGCCAGCAGCCCTCCGGGACTAGCGGGATATGCTGCTGGGGCCAACGTCCTGACTTTC. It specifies CASSPPGLAGYAAGANVLTF.

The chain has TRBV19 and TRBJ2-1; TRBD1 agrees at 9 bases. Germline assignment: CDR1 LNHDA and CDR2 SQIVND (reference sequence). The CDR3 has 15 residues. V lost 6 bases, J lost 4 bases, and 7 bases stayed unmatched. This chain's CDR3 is CASRRLGQGYNEQFF. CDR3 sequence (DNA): TGTGCCAGTAGAAGATTGGGACAGGGATACAATGAGCAGTTCTTC.

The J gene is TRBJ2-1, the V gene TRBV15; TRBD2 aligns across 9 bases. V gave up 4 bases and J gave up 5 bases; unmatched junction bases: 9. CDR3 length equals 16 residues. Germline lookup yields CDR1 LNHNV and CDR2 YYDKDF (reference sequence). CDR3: CATSTLAGAFDNEQFF. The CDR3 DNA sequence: TGTGCCACCAGCACTTTAGCGGGAGCTTTCGACAATGAGCAGTTCTTC. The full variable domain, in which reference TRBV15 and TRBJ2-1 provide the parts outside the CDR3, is DAMVIQNPRYQVTQFGKPVTLSCSQTLNHNVMYWYQQKSSQAPKLLFHYYDKDFNNEADTPDNFQSRRPNTSFCFLDIRSPGLGDTAMYLCATSTLAGAFDNEQFFGPGTRLTVL.

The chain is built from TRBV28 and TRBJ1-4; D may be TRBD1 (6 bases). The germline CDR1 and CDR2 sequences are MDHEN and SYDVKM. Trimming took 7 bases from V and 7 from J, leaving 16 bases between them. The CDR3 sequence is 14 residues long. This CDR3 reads CASTNQGKGEKLFF. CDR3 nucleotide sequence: TGTGCCAGCACCAACCAGGGGAAGGGTGAAAAACTGTTTTTT.

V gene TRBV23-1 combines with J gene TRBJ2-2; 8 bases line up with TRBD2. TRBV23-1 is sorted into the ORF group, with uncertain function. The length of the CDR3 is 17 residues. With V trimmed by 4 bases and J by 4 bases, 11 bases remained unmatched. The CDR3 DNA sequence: TGCGCCAGCAGTCTTACGGAGCGGGAGAGGGGCACCGGGGAGCTGTTTTTT. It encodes CASSLTERERGTGELFF.

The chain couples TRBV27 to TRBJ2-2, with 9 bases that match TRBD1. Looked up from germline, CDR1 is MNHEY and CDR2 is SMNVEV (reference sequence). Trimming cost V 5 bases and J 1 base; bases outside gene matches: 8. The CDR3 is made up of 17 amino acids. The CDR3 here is CASSRYRGRGNTGELFF. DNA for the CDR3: TGTGCCAGCAGTCGCTACAGGGGGCGCGGGAACACCGGGGAGCTGTTTTTT.

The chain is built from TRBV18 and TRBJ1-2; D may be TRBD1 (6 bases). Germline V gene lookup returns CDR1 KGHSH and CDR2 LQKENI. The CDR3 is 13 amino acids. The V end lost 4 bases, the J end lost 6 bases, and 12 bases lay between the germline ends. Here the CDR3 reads CASSQQGMDGYTF. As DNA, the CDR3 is TGTGCCAGCTCACAACAGGGAATGGATGGCTACACCTTC.

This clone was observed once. CDR3 DNA sequence: TGTGCCAGCAGGGTACAGGGGCTCCCGAACACTGAAGCTTTCTTT. Translated: CASRVQGLPNTEAFF. The V call is TRBV3-1 (or the pseudogene TRBV3-2), the J call TRBJ1-1; 7 bases agree with TRBD1. Trimming at V came to 6 bases and at J to 1 base, leaving 8 bases not matched to a gene. Germline V gene data show CDR1 as LGHDT and CDR2 as YNNKEL (reference sequence). The CDR3 totals 15 residues.

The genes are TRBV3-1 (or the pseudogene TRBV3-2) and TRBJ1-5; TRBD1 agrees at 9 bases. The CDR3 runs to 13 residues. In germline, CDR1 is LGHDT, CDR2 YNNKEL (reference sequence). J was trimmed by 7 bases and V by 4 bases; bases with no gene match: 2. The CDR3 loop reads CASSRQGDQPQHF. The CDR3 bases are TGTGCCAGCAGCCGACAGGGGGACCAGCCCCAGCATTTT.